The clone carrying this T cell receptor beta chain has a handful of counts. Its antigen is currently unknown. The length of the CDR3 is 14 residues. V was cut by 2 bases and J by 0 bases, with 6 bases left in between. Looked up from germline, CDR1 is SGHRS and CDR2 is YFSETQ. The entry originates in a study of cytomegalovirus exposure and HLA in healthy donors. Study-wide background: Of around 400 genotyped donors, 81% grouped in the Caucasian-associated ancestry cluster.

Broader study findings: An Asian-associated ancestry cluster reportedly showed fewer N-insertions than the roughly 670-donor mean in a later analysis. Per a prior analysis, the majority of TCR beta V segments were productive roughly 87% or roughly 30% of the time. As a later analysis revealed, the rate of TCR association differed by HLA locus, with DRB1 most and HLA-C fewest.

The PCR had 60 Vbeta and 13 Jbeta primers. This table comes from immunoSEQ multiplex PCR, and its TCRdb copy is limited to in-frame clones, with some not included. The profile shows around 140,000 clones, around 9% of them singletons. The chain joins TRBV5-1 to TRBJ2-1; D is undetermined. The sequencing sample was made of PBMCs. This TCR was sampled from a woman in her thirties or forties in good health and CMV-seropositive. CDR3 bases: TGCGCCAGCAGCTTAGAGAGCTCCTACAATGAGCAGTTCTTC. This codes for CASSLESSYNEQFF.